This TCR beta chain was identified in a study of PD-1 blockade in classical Hodgkin lymphoma. Notes on the study in general: The origin of the repertoire differences remains undefined, with disease activity or prior therapy as possible causes. Researchers reported that CD4+ TCR diversity, though not CD8+, rose significantly by C4D1. Reports described newly diagnosed patients as having lower baseline TCR diversity than healthy donors.

This sample's time point: cycle 4 day 1 (C4D1), after five to seven weeks of nivolumab. All patients experienced relapse after autologous stem cell transplantation, and brentuximab vedotin exposure was variable. From thawed PBMCs, CD4+ T cells were purified using magnetic negative selection. Classifying best responses yielded complete response, partial response or progressive disease. This CDR3 is built from 15 residues. Per germline, CDR1 SNHLY and CDR2 FYNNEI. The ends were cut back, 1 base at V and 0 bases at J, with 8 bases in the middle. A remark on this clone: Its antigen is currently unknown.

TCRdb keeps only in-frame clones here, not all; method: immunoSEQ multiplex PCR. The data contain roughly 30,000 clones, 80% to 90% of them singletons. The rearrangement links TRBV2 to TRBJ2-3; D is unresolved. The receptor was derived from a human donor with classical Hodgkin lymphoma. The sequenced sample was CD4+ T cells from blood, obtained before the fourth cycle of nivolumab. Here the CDR3 reads CASSEEHTSTDTQYF. The CDR3 DNA sequence: TGTGCCAGCAGTGAAGAACACACTAGCACAGATACGCAGTATTTT.